Listed below are T cell receptor beta chains from one sample, sequenced in a study of human T cells and chemical hapten exposure. TCRdb re-called the RACE reads through MiXCR, storing one row per CDR3 protein. The sample holds about 64,000 distinct CDR3 sequences; 11% are singletons and the top ten take approximately 2.2%. Sequencing used whole blood, obtained in connection with sensitization to the hapten diphenylcyclopropenone (DPC). All receptors come from a woman in her 30s with alopecia areata. Some clones in this sample may be carry-over from other donors' samples. Both conserved end residues are part of each CDR3. Size tells how often a clone was seen (once, few, many) or the class of an expanded clone, and some rows leave it out.

TRBJ2-5	NA	TRBV28	CASSTHLAGGGETQYF
TRBJ1-1	NA	TRBV20-1	CSANPGSPLNTEAFF
TRBJ2-1	many	TRBV7-2	CASSAPGQNYNEQFF
TRBJ2-6	many	TRBV11-3	CASSETGTSSGANVLTF
TRBJ2-2	many	TRBV11-2	CATDESGELFF
TRBJ2-1	NA	TRBV18	CASSPSASSYNEQFF
TRBJ1-4	many	TRBV20-1	CSASNRGPGEKLFF
TRBJ2-5	NA	TRBV29-1	CSVGATSGGDQETQYF
TRBJ2-5	few	TRBV29-1	CSVEAAGAQYF
TRBJ2-7	NA	TRBV7-8	CASSRRDRGLYEQYF
TRBJ1-5	few	TRBV10-3	CAISETPNQPQHF
TRBJ2-3	few	TRBV7-2	CASSLVAGRTDTQYF
TRBJ1-2	NA	TRBV5-5	CASSPIRTNYGYTF
TRBJ1-3	NA	TRBV11-3	CASSFGPLGSGNTIYF
TRBJ2-2	many	TRBV9	CASSVNSAPNTGELFF
TRBJ2-7	many	TRBV13	CASSFGLAGVEQYF
TRBJ1-1	NA	TRBV6-2/TRBV6-3	CASRPDRGEMNTEAFF
TRBJ2-5	NA	TRBV29-1	CSVERASGRDETQYF
TRBJ1-2	NA	TRBV11-3	CASSLDSPRGYGYTF
TRBJ1-1	many	TRBV25-1	CASSETGDTEAFF
TRBJ1-3	few	TRBV4-3	CASSQDLLGPGNTIYF
TRBJ2-5	NA	TRBV6-1	CASNPGLQETQYF
TRBJ2-5	many	TRBV10-2	CASGQLGTQYF
TRBJ2-1	few	TRBV12-3/TRBV12-4	CASSLAGGLNEQFF
TRBJ1-6	NA	TRBV6-6	CASTPGGWNSPLHF
TRBJ1-5	NA	TRBV24-1	CATSDGLGDNQPQHF
TRBJ1-3	NA	TRBV9	CASSVGEEDSGNTIYF
TRBJ1-2	many	TRBV11-3	CASSFSPNYGYTF
TRBJ2-1	few	TRBV6-2/TRBV6-3	CASSYLVSKHNEQFF
TRBJ2-2	many	TRBV11-2	CASVLAGAGTGELFF
TRBJ2-7	many	TRBV10-2	CASSERGTRDEQYF
TRBJ1-1	few	TRBV18	CASLGVNTEAFF
TRBJ1-5	NA	TRBV27	CASKSKGGDNQPQHF
TRBJ1-1	NA	TRBV5-4	CASSLSAGEQLAFF
TRBJ2-3	NA	TRBV29-1	CSVVKGADTQYF
TRBJ2-7	NA	TRBV7-9	CASSAWDRGEQYF
TRBJ1-2	few	TRBV19	CASTQLLRGPYGYTF
TRBJ2-4	NA	TRBV25-1	CASSDVGNIQYF
TRBJ1-2	many	TRBV5-1	CASRTGPANYGYTF